Listed below are T cell receptor beta chains from one sample, sequenced in a study of cytomegalovirus exposure and HLA in healthy donors. TCRdb's table, derived via immunoSEQ multiplex PCR, lists solely in-frame clones and lacks some. Among about 200,000 clones, more than 60% were seen once, and the ten largest hold about 1.7%. The specimen was PBMCs. The receptors were gathered from a man aged 50 to 60 in good health and CMV-seronegative. Each CDR3 is given with its conserved first and last residue. Each record gives: CDR3 DNA, CDR3 protein, D gene, J gene, V gene, clone size. The D gene is left open where the match is weak. Some rows mark clone size as missing; the rest say once, few, many or name a class of expanded clone.

TGTGCCAGCAGCGTAGACCTGACAGGGGGCCTTGGAAACACCATATATTTT CASSVDLTGGLGNTIYF TRBD1 TRBJ1-3 TRBV9 -
TGTGCCAGCAGCCGGGACTTCTCAGCTTTCTTT CASSRDFSAFF - TRBJ1-1 TRBV5-6 once
TGTGCCAGCACCGCTAGCGGGAGCGTCACCGGGGAGCTGTTTTTT CASTASGSVTGELFF TRBD2 TRBJ2-2 TRBV6-1 -
TGTGCCAGCACCCCCGGACAGGAGGCTTTCTTT CASTPGQEAFF TRBD1 TRBJ1-1 TRBV28 few
TGTGCCAGCAGCGTAGCCGGACTTAACACCGGGGAGCTGTTTTTT CASSVAGLNTGELFF - TRBJ2-2 TRBV6-4 once
TGTGCCAGCAGTACCCGGGGAGGGAGCGGCTACACCTTC CASSTRGGSGYTF - TRBJ1-2 TRBV28 -
TGCGCCAGCAGCTTGGTGACAGGGGGGACCTACGAGCAGTACTTC CASSLVTGGTYEQYF TRBD1 TRBJ2-7 TRBV5-1 -
TGTGCCAGCAGCCCCGCGGACAGATCTGAAAAACTGTTTTTT CASSPADRSEKLFF - TRBJ1-4 TRBV11-2 few
TGTGCCAGCTCGCTCCAGGGGGCGAGGACAGATACGCAGTATTTT CASSLQGARTDTQYF TRBD1 TRBJ2-3 TRBV18 -
TGTGCCATCAGCTACGGGGCTAGCGGGAGGATCACAGATACGCAGTATTTT CAISYGASGRITDTQYF TRBD2 TRBJ2-3 TRBV10-3 -
TGTGCCAGCAGCCGTGGGACAGTTACTGAGCAGTTCTTC CASSRGTVTEQFF TRBD1 TRBJ2-1 TRBV6-5 once
TGTGCCAGCACGGACAGCTCCTACGGGCAGTACTTC CASTDSSYGQYF - TRBJ2-7 TRBV28 -
TGTGCCAGCAGAGCGGGAGGCTACCACAATGAGCAGTTCTTC CASRAGGYHNEQFF TRBD2 TRBJ2-1 TRBV27 -
TGTGCCAGCAGCTTAAACGGCTACGAGCAGTACTTC CASSLNGYEQYF - TRBJ2-7 TRBV7-3 -
TGCGCCAGCAGCTTGGTATCAGGGCAAGAGACCCAGTACTTC CASSLVSGQETQYF - TRBJ2-5 TRBV5-1 -
TGTGCCAGCAGCACGAGGTGGGGCAACTACGAGCAGTACTTC CASSTRWGNYEQYF - TRBJ2-7 TRBV28 -
TGTGCCAGCAGCACCAGTCGCAATCAGCCCCAGCATTTT CASSTSRNQPQHF - TRBJ1-5 TRBV7-6 once
TGCGCCAGCAGCTTGGGGGGAGTCACAGATACGCAGTATTTT CASSLGGVTDTQYF - TRBJ2-3 TRBV5-1 -
TGTGCCAGCAGCTTTGTCGAGGGTGGAACCGGGGAGCTGTTTTTT CASSFVEGGTGELFF - TRBJ2-2 TRBV7-8 -
TGTGCCAGCTCACCAAATCAGGAATCTAACACTGAAGCTTTCTTT CASSPNQESNTEAFF - TRBJ1-1 TRBV18 once
TGTGCCAGCAGTTACCAGGCCCCGGTGGGGGGAGGTGAAGCTTTCTTT CASSYQAPVGGGEAFF - TRBJ1-1 TRBV6-5 once
TGCGCCAGCAGCCGATCCCAGGGGAATTCCTACGAGCAGTACTTC CASSRSQGNSYEQYF - TRBJ2-7 TRBV4-1 -
TGTGCCAGCAGCCCGGTTGCGTTGGTTCCCAATGAGCAGTTCTTC CASSPVALVPNEQFF - TRBJ2-1 TRBV27 -
TGTGCCAGCAGCCAAGTGACTAGCGGGAGGCCGGGGTACGAGCAGTACTTC CASSQVTSGRPGYEQYF TRBD2 TRBJ2-7 TRBV14 -
TGTGCCAGCAGGAGACAGGACAATCAGCCCCAGCATTTT CASRRQDNQPQHF - TRBJ1-5 TRBV2 -
TGTGCCAGCAGCGTAGACGCGACAGGGGGCGCAGATACGCAGTATTTT CASSVDATGGADTQYF TRBD1 TRBJ2-3 TRBV9 -
TGCGCCAGCAGCTTGGCCAGCGGGAGTGGGACGGATGAGCAGTTCTTC CASSLASGSGTDEQFF TRBD2 TRBJ2-1 TRBV5-1 few
TGTGCCAGCAGTGAACCCGGGACAAGGACCTACGAGCAGTACTTC CASSEPGTRTYEQYF - TRBJ2-7 TRBV25-1 -
TGTGCCAGCAGTGGGGCAGGGGGAACCTACGAGCAGTACTTC CASSGAGGTYEQYF TRBD1 TRBJ2-7 TRBV25-1 many
TGTGCCAGCAGCCCACGGACAGGGAATTATGAGCAGTTCTTC CASSPRTGNYEQFF TRBD1 TRBJ2-1 TRBV7-6 -
TGTGCCAGCAGCGCCAGACTAGCGGGAGGGGGAGATACGCAGTATTTT CASSARLAGGGDTQYF TRBD2 TRBJ2-3 TRBV5-4 -
TGTGCCAGCAGTCCCGGACTAGCTGGGATCGAGGATACGCAGTATTTT CASSPGLAGIEDTQYF TRBD2 TRBJ2-3 TRBV28 -
TGTGCCAGCAAGACCCAGGGGCTAGGCAATCAGCCCCAGCATTTT CASKTQGLGNQPQHF - TRBJ1-5 TRBV28 -
TGTGCCAGCAGCTTGGGACCGGGTTCTGAAGCTTTCTTT CASSLGPGSEAFF - TRBJ1-1 TRBV5-6 -
TGTGCCAGCAGCCCCACAGGGCCCTTCTCCTACGAGCAGTACTTC CASSPTGPFSYEQYF - TRBJ2-7 TRBV5-5 -
TGCGCCAGCAGCTTGGAAGTCGGGGGATCGGGATCACCCCTCCACTTT CASSLEVGGSGSPLHF - TRBJ1-6 TRBV5-1 -
TGTGCCAGCAGCTTGGAAGACAGGGGGAGCACTGAAGCTTTCTTT CASSLEDRGSTEAFF TRBD1 TRBJ1-1 TRBV5-5 -
TGTGCCAGCAGATTCCTTTCAAAGCCAGATACGCAGTATTTT CASRFLSKPDTQYF - TRBJ2-3 TRBV7-8 -
TGTGCCAGCAGCACAGGGACCCGCCTTTATAGCAATCAGCCCCAGCATTTT CASSTGTRLYSNQPQHF - TRBJ1-5 TRBV28 -
TGTGCCAGCAGCCCTGGACTGATCTATGGCTACACCTTC CASSPGLIYGYTF - TRBJ1-2 TRBV7-9 few
TGTGCCAGCTCACCCGGGCGACAGGCAACTGAAGCTTTCTTT CASSPGRQATEAFF - TRBJ1-1 TRBV18 -
TGTGCCAGCAGAACCATCGGGGGAGCTTTCTTT CASRTIGGAFF - TRBJ1-1 TRBV28 -
TGTGCCAGCAGCCTCGTCGGGGGTCCTCAGTATTTT CASSLVGGPQYF - TRBJ2-3 TRBV21-1 -
TGTGCCAGCACGAGCCCCCTCGCATCTGGCTACACCTTC CASTSPLASGYTF - TRBJ1-2 TRBV6-5 -
TGTGCCAGCAGCCTGATCCAGGACACCTACGAGCAGTACTTC CASSLIQDTYEQYF - TRBJ2-7 TRBV6-1 -
TGTGCCAGCAGTCCACGGGGGGGGGTGAACACTGAAGCTTTCTTT CASSPRGGVNTEAFF - TRBJ1-1 TRBV6-1 -
TGTGCCTGGACGGGACAGTTGAATGAAAAACTGTTTTTT CAWTGQLNEKLFF TRBD1 TRBJ1-4 TRBV30 -